The rows below give T cell receptor beta chains drawn from one sample of a study of T-cell reconstitution after alpha-beta-depleted transplantation in children. TCRdb used MiXCR to reprocess the PCR reads, holding one entry per CDR3 protein. The data contain 500,000 or so distinct CDR3 sequences, roughly 10% of them singletons. The sample was PBMCs, mostly from graft donor cells, taken 180 days after TCRalphabeta/CD19-depleted stem cell transplant. All receptors come from a female patient aged 2-10 years who had a stem cell transplant for aplastic anemia, so the T cells may come from the graft donor. Both conserved end residues are part of each CDR3. A D gene is named only where the DNA matches it firmly. Where a row states a size, it is once, few, many or the class of an expanded clone; other rows omit it.

abundance: few
d_gene: TRBD1
j_gene: TRBJ2-3
len: 15
v_gene: TRBV12-3/TRBV12-4
CDR3aa: CASGQGLGPTDTQYF
CDR3nt: TGTGCCAGCGGACAGGGTTTAGGTCCCACAGATACGCAGTATTTT

abundance: few
d_gene: NA
j_gene: TRBJ1-1
len: 13
v_gene: TRBV20-1
CDR3aa: CSAYKGGDTEAFF
CDR3nt: TGCAGTGCTTATAAGGGAGGGGACACTGAAGCTTTCTTT

abundance: many
d_gene: NA
j_gene: TRBJ1-1
len: 11
v_gene: TRBV7-9
CDR3aa: CATRAGTEAFF
CDR3nt: TGTGCCACCCGGGCGGGCACTGAAGCTTTCTTT

abundance: NA
d_gene: NA
j_gene: TRBJ1-6
len: 12
v_gene: TRBV6-1
CDR3aa: CAILMGPSPLHF
CDR3nt: TGTGCCATCCTTATGGGGCCGTCACCCCTCCACTTT

abundance: NA
d_gene: NA
j_gene: TRBJ1-2
len: 14
v_gene: TRBV4-3
CDR3aa: CASSQGKGRSGYTF
CDR3nt: TGCGCCAGCAGCCAAGGGAAGGGAAGGAGTGGCTACACCTTC

abundance: NA
d_gene: TRBD2
j_gene: TRBJ2-1
len: 18
v_gene: TRBV6-2/TRBV6-3
CDR3aa: CASSYSMASGRSYNEQFF
CDR3nt: TGTGCCAGCAGTTACTCGATGGCTAGCGGGAGGTCTTACAATGAGCAGTTCTTC

abundance: few
d_gene: NA
j_gene: TRBJ2-3
len: 12
v_gene: TRBV14
CDR3aa: CASSQDPLTQYF
CDR3nt: TGTGCCAGCAGCCAAGACCCCCTTACGCAGTATTTT

abundance: many
d_gene: TRBD1
j_gene: TRBJ2-2
len: 16
v_gene: TRBV3-1
CDR3aa: CASRTGTGLVPGELFF
CDR3nt: TGTGCCAGCAGGACCGGGACAGGGTTGGTTCCCGGGGAGCTGTTTTTT

abundance: few
d_gene: TRBD2
j_gene: TRBJ2-1
len: 17
v_gene: TRBV12-3/TRBV12-4
CDR3aa: CASSYTPWREVYNEQFF
CDR3nt: TGTGCCAGCAGCTATACCCCGTGGCGGGAGGTCTACAATGAGCAGTTCTTC

abundance: NA
d_gene: TRBD2
j_gene: TRBJ2-7
len: 15
v_gene: TRBV25-1
CDR3aa: CASSALGLAEGEQYF
CDR3nt: TGTGCCAGCAGTGCCTTGGGGCTAGCGGAGGGGGAGCAGTACTTC

abundance: many
d_gene: NA
j_gene: TRBJ1-2
len: 15
v_gene: TRBV24-1
CDR3aa: CATSDGDTGRFGYTF
CDR3nt: TGTGCCACCAGTGATGGGGACACCGGGAGGTTCGGCTACACCTTC

abundance: few
d_gene: NA
j_gene: TRBJ2-1
len: 13
v_gene: TRBV7-9
CDR3aa: CASLWTTYNEQFF
CDR3nt: TGTGCCAGCCTTTGGACTACCTACAATGAGCAGTTCTTC

abundance: few
d_gene: NA
j_gene: TRBJ2-3
len: 15
v_gene: TRBV30
CDR3aa: CAWTYNRVITDTQYF
CDR3nt: TGTGCCTGGACTTACAACAGGGTTATCACAGATACGCAGTATTTT

abundance: NA
d_gene: TRBD2
j_gene: TRBJ2-3
len: 15
v_gene: TRBV7-2
CDR3aa: CVSSRTSGALDTQYF
CDR3nt: TGTGTCAGCAGCCGGACTAGCGGGGCCCTAGATACGCAGTATTTT

abundance: few
d_gene: NA
j_gene: TRBJ1-1
len: 14
v_gene: TRBV7-2
CDR3aa: CASSFSWGNTEAFF
CDR3nt: TGTGCCAGCAGCTTTTCGTGGGGGAACACTGAAGCTTTCTTT

abundance: NA
d_gene: NA
j_gene: TRBJ1-1
len: 16
v_gene: TRBV18
CDR3aa: CASSPQWAVKNTEAFF
CDR3nt: TGTGCCAGCTCACCCCAGTGGGCGGTCAAGAACACTGAAGCTTTCTTT

abundance: NA
d_gene: NA
j_gene: TRBJ2-1
len: 13
v_gene: TRBV29-1
CDR3aa: CSVSGTGNNEQFF
CDR3nt: TGCAGCGTTTCCGGGACTGGGAACAATGAGCAGTTCTTC

abundance: NA
d_gene: NA
j_gene: TRBJ2-5
len: 14
v_gene: TRBV12-3/TRBV12-4
CDR3aa: CASTPWDAPETQYF
CDR3nt: TGTGCCAGCACCCCGTGGGACGCCCCGGAGACCCAGTACTTC

abundance: few
d_gene: TRBD2
j_gene: TRBJ2-1
len: 15
v_gene: TRBV4-3
CDR3aa: CASSQASGAYNEQFF
CDR3nt: TGCGCCAGCAGCCAAGCTAGCGGGGCCTACAATGAGCAGTTCTTC

abundance: NA
d_gene: NA
j_gene: TRBJ1-1
len: 12
v_gene: TRBV25-1
CDR3aa: CASSYRTAEAFF
CDR3nt: TGTGCCAGCAGTTATCGGACAGCTGAAGCTTTCTTT

abundance: many
d_gene: NA
j_gene: TRBJ2-2
len: 12
v_gene: TRBV6-6
CDR3aa: CASSQGLGELFF
CDR3nt: TGTGCCAGCAGCCAAGGGCTCGGGGAGCTGTTTTTT

abundance: NA
d_gene: NA
j_gene: TRBJ1-2
len: 10
v_gene: TRBV29-1
CDR3aa: CSVETDTGTF
CDR3nt: TGCAGCGTTGAAACAGATACTGGCACCTTC

abundance: NA
d_gene: TRBD1
j_gene: TRBJ1-2
len: 14
v_gene: TRBV6-5
CDR3aa: CASSYGQGLYGYTF
CDR3nt: TGTGCCAGCAGTTACGGACAGGGCCTATATGGCTACACCTTC

abundance: NA
d_gene: TRBD2
j_gene: TRBJ2-1
len: 16
v_gene: TRBV6-2/TRBV6-3
CDR3aa: CASSWSAGGVDNEQFF
CDR3nt: TGTGCCAGCAGTTGGTCAGCGGGAGGAGTGGATAATGAGCAGTTCTTC

abundance: few
d_gene: NA
j_gene: TRBJ1-6
len: 14
v_gene: TRBV5-1
CDR3aa: CASSLEVPDSPLHF
CDR3nt: TGCGCCAGCAGCTTGGAGGTGCCTGATTCACCCCTCCACTTT

abundance: NA
d_gene: TRBD2
j_gene: TRBJ2-2
len: 13
v_gene: TRBV29-1
CDR3aa: CSVDRLATGELFF
CDR3nt: TGCAGCGTTGACCGACTAGCCACCGGGGAGCTGTTTTTT

abundance: NA
d_gene: NA
j_gene: TRBJ2-2
len: 15
v_gene: TRBV15
CDR3aa: CATSRDVAGTGELFF
CDR3nt: TGTGCCACCAGCAGAGATGTGGCAGGCACCGGGGAGCTGTTTTTT

abundance: NA
d_gene: NA
j_gene: TRBJ2-3
len: 15
v_gene: TRBV20-1
CDR3aa: CSATDGRGGTDTQYF
CDR3nt: TGCAGTGCTACAGATGGTAGGGGGGGAACAGATACGCAGTATTTT

abundance: many
d_gene: NA
j_gene: TRBJ1-2
len: 17
v_gene: TRBV21-1
CDR3aa: CASSKGYARGLGYGYTF
CDR3nt: TGTGCCAGCAGCAAAGGCTATGCCAGGGGGTTAGGCTATGGCTACACCTTC

abundance: few
d_gene: NA
j_gene: TRBJ2-2
len: 12
v_gene: TRBV10-3
CDR3aa: CAISVVVGELFF
CDR3nt: TGTGCCATCAGTGTCGTAGTTGGGGAGCTGTTTTTT

abundance: few
d_gene: TRBD1
j_gene: TRBJ1-3
len: 14
v_gene: TRBV12-3/TRBV12-4
CDR3aa: CASRLTGVGNTIYF
CDR3nt: TGTGCCAGCAGACTGACAGGGGTTGGAAACACCATATATTTT

abundance: NA
d_gene: NA
j_gene: TRBJ2-7
len: 14
v_gene: TRBV3-1
CDR3aa: CASSQDTPEYEQYF
CDR3nt: TGTGCCAGCAGCCAAGATACGCCTGAGTACGAGCAGTACTTC

abundance: NA
d_gene: NA
j_gene: TRBJ2-7
len: 12
v_gene: TRBV2
CDR3aa: CASKVRTYEQYF
CDR3nt: TGTGCCAGCAAGGTCAGGACGTACGAGCAGTACTTC

abundance: NA
d_gene: NA
j_gene: TRBJ2-7
len: 16
v_gene: TRBV12-3/TRBV12-4
CDR3aa: CASSFARSGRMAEQYF
CDR3nt: TGTGCCAGCAGTTTCGCTCGGAGTGGGAGGATGGCCGAGCAGTACTTC

abundance: NA
d_gene: NA
j_gene: TRBJ1-3
len: 17
v_gene: TRBV20-1
CDR3aa: CSARSETGQRSGNTIYF
CDR3nt: TGCAGTGCTAGATCCGAGACAGGCCAGCGCTCTGGAAACACCATATATTTT

abundance: few
d_gene: TRBD2
j_gene: TRBJ2-3
len: 18
v_gene: TRBV12-3/TRBV12-4
CDR3aa: CASSLLVASGSGTDTQYF
CDR3nt: TGTGCCAGCAGTTTATTGGTAGCTAGCGGGAGTGGCACAGATACGCAGTATTTT

abundance: NA
d_gene: TRBD2
j_gene: TRBJ2-1
len: 15
v_gene: TRBV20-1
CDR3aa: CSAYRTSGSRAEQFF
CDR3nt: TGCAGTGCTTACCGGACTAGCGGGAGTAGGGCTGAGCAGTTCTTC

abundance: NA
d_gene: TRBD2
j_gene: TRBJ2-4
len: 19
v_gene: TRBV9
CDR3aa: CASSVGLAGVSEAKNIQYF
CDR3nt: TGTGCCAGCAGCGTGGGACTAGCGGGAGTATCGGAGGCCAAAAACATTCAGTACTTC

abundance: few
d_gene: TRBD2
j_gene: TRBJ2-1
len: 14
v_gene: TRBV28
CDR3aa: CASSIAGVLNEQFF
CDR3nt: TGTGCCAGCAGTATAGCGGGAGTATTAAATGAGCAGTTCTTC

abundance: NA
d_gene: TRBD1
j_gene: TRBJ2-3
len: 16
v_gene: TRBV7-9
CDR3aa: CASSAKSRQGADTQYF
CDR3nt: TGTGCCAGCAGCGCGAAAAGTAGACAGGGCGCAGATACGCAGTATTTT

abundance: NA
d_gene: TRBD1
j_gene: TRBJ2-7
len: 14
v_gene: TRBV9
CDR3aa: CAGSVGDRAYEQYF
CDR3nt: TGTGCCGGCAGCGTGGGAGACAGGGCCTACGAGCAGTACTTC